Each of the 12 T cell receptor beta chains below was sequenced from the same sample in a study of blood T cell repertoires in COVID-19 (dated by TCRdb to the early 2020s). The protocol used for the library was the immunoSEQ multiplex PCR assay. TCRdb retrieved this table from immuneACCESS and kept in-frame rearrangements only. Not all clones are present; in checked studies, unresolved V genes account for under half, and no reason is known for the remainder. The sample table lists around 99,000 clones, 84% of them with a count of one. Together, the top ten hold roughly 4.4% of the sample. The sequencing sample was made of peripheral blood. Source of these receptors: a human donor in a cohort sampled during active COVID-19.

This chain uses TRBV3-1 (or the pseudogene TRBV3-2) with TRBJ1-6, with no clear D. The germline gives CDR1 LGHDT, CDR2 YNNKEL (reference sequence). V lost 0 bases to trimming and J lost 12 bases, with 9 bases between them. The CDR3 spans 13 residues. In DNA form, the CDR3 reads TGTGCCAGCAGCCAAGATTCATACGGACCCCTCCACTTT. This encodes CASSQDSYGPLHF.

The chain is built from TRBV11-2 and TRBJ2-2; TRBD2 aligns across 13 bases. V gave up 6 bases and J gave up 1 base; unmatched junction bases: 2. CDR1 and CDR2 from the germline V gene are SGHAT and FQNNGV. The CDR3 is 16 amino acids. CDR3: CASRTSGRLNTGELFF. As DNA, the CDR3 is TGTGCCAGCAGGACTAGCGGGAGGTTGAACACCGGGGAGCTGTTTTTT.

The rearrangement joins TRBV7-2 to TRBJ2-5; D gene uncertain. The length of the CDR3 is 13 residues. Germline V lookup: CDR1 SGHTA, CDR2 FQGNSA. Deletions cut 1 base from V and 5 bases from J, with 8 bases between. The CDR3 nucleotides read TGTGCCAGCAGCTTAGTACACGGGGAGACCCAGTACTTC. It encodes CASSLVHGETQYF.

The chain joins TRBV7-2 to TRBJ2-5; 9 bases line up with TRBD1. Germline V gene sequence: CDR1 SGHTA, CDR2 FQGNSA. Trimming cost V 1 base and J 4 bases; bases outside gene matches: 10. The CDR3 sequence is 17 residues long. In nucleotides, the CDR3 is TGTGCCAGCAGCTTAGGGTATGCGACAGGGGGAGGAGAGACCCAGTACTTC. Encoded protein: CASSLGYATGGGETQYF.

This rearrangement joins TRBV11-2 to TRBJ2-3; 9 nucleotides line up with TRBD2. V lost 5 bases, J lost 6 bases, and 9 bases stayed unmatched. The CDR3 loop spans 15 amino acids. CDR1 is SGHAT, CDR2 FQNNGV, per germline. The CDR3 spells CASSPGAGGADTQYF. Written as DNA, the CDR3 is TGTGCCAGCAGCCCGGGCGCGGGAGGGGCGGATACGCAGTATTTT.

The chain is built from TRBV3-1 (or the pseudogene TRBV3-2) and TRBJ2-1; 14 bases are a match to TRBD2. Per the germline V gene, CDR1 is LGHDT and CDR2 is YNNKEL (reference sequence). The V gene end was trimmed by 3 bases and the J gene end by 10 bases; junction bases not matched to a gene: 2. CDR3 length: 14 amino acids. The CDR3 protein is CASSQGLAGVEQFF. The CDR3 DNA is TGTGCCAGCAGCCAGGGACTAGCGGGAGTCGAGCAGTTCTTC.

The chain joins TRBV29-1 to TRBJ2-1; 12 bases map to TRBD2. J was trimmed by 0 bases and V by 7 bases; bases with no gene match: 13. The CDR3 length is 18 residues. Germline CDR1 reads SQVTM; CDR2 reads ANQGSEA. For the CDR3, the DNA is TGCAGCGGGAGGGGACTAGCGGGCAAGGGTGGCTCCTACAATGAGCAGTTCTTC. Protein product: CSGRGLAGKGGSYNEQFF.

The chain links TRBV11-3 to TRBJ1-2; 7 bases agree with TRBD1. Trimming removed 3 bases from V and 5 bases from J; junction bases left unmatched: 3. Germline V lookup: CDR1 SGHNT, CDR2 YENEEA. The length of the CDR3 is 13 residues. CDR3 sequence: CASSLSGGYGYTF. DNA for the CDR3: TGTGCCAGCAGCTTGTCAGGGGGATATGGCTACACCTTC.

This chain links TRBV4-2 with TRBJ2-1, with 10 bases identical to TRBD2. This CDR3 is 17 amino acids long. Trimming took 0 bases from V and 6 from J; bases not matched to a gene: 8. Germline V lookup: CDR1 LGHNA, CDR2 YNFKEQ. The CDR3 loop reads CASSQDGLAGEGNEQFF. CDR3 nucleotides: TGTGCCAGCAGCCAAGACGGCCTAGCGGGAGAGGGCAATGAGCAGTTCTTC.

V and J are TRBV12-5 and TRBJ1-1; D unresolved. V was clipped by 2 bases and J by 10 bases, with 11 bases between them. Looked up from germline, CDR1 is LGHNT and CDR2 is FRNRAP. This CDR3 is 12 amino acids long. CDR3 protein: CASGLLYSGAFF. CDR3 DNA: TGTGCTAGTGGTTTGCTCTACTCCGGAGCTTTCTTT. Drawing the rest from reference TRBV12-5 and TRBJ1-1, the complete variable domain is DARVTQTPRHKVTEMGQEVTMRCQPILGHNTVFWYRQTMMQGLELLAYFRNRAPLDDSGMPKDRFSAEMPDATLATLKIQPSEPRDSAVYFCASGLLYSGAFFGQGTRLTVV.

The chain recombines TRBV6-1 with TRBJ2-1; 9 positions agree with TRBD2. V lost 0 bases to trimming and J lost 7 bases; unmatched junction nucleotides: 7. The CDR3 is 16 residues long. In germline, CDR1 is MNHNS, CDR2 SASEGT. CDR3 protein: CASSEALSSGVNEQFF. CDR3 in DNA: TGTGCCAGCAGTGAAGCGTTGTCTAGCGGGGTAAATGAGCAGTTCTTC.

CDR3 region: CASSDVTPGFGYGYTF. DNA of the CDR3: TGCGCCAGCAGCGATGTGACTCCGGGATTCGGCTATGGCTACACCTTC. This chain connects TRBV4-1 to TRBJ1-2; D gene ambiguous. Trimming left V 5 bases short and J 4 bases short, with 20 bases between. This CDR3 comprises 16 residues. Germline-derived CDR1 and CDR2 are MGHRA and YSYEKL.